This entry describes one T cell receptor beta chain. The sample belongs to a study of blood T cell repertoires in COVID-19. Using immunoSEQ multiplex PCR, the repertoire was profiled, and TCRdb retains in-frame clones only, with some absent. Of some 320,000 clones in the sample, about 92% are singletons; the top ten hold roughly 2.5%. Sequencing used PBMCs or T cells enriched from blood (not recorded which). The clonotype was recovered from a man aged 60 to 75 who had recovered from COVID-19.

CDR3 bases: TGTGCCAGCAGTCTAGAGGCCGGGATGGGCAATCAGCCCCAGCATTTT. Protein product: CASSLEAGMGNQPQHF. The gene calls are TRBV3-1 (or the pseudogene TRBV3-2) and TRBJ1-5, with D unclear. With 6 bases removed from V and 2 bases from J, the gap between germline ends came to 17 bases. The CDR3 has 16 residues. Per germline, CDR1 LGHDT and CDR2 YNNKEL (reference sequence).